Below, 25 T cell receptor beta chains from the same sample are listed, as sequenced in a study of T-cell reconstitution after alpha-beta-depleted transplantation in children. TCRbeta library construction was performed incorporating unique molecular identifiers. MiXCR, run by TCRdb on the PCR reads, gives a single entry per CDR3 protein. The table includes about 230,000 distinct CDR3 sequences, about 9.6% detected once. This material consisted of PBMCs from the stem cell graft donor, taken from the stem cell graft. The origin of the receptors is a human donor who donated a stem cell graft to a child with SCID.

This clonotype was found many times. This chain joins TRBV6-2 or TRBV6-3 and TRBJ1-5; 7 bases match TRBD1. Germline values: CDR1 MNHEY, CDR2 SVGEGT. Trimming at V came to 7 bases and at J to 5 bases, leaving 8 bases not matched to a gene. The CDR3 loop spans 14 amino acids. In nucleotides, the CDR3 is TGTGCCAGCACCCCGGGACAGCGATATCAGCCCCAGCATTTT. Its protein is CASTPGQRYQPQHF.

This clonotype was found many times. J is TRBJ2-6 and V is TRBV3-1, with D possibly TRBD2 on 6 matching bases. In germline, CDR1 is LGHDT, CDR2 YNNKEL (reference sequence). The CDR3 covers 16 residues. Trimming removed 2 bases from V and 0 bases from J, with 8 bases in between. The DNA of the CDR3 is TGTGCCAGCAGCCAAAGCGGGCCCTCTGGGGCCAACGTCCTGACTTTC. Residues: CASSQSGPSGANVLTF.

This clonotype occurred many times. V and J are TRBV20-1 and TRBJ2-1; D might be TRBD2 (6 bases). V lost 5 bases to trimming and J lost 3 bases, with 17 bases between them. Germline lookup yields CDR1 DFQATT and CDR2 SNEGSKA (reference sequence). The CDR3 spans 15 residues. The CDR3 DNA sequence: TGCAGTGCTGAAGGCGGGACCCTAAACTACAATGAGCAGTTCTTC. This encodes CSAEGGTLNYNEQFF.

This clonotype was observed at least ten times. CDR3 in amino acids: CSARDRIGSYNEQFF. The CDR3 DNA sequence: TGCAGTGCTAGAGATCGAATAGGCTCCTACAATGAGCAGTTCTTC. The chain recombines TRBV20-1 with TRBJ2-1, with D hard to call. CDR3 length equals 15 residues. The V end lost 0 bases, the J end lost 0 bases, and 9 bases lay between the germline ends. Germline V gene lookup returns CDR1 DFQATT and CDR2 SNEGSKA (reference sequence).

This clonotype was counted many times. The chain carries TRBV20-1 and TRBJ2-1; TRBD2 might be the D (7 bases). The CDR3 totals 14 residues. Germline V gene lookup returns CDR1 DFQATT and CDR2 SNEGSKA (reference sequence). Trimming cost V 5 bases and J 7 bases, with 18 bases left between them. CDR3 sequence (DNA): TGCAGTGCTCGGGGGGCGGGGCCACTTAATGAGCAGTTCTTC. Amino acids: CSARGAGPLNEQFF.

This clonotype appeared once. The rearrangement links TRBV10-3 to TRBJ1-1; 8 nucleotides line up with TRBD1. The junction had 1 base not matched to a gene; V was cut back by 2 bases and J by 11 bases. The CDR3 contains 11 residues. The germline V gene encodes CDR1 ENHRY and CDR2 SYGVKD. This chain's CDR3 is CAISEGQGAFF. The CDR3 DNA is TGTGCCATCAGTGAGGGACAGGGCGCTTTCTTT.

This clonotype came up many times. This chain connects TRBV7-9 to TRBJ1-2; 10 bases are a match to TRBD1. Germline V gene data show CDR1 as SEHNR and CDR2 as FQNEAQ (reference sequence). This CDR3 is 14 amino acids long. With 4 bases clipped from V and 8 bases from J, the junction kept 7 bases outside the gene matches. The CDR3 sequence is CASSSGQGSSGYTF. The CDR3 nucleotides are TGTGCCAGCAGCTCGGGACAGGGGTCGTCGGGCTACACCTTC.

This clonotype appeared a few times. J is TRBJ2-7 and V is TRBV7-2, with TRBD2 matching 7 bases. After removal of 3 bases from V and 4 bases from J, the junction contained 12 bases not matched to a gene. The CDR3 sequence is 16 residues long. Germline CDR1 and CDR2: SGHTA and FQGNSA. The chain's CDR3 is CASSFGPSGLGYEQYF. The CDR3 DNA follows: TGTGCCAGCAGCTTCGGTCCTAGTGGACTAGGTTACGAGCAGTACTTC.

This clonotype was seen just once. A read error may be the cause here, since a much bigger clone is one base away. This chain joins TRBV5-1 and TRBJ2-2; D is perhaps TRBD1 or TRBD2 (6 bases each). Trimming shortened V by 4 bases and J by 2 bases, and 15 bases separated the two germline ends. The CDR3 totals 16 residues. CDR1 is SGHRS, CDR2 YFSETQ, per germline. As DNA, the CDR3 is TGCGCCAGCAGCGCCCCACGGGGGCGCAACACCGGGGAGCTGTTTTTT. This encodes CASSAPRGRNTGELFF. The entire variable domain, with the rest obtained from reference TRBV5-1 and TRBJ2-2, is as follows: KAGVTQTPRYLIKTRGQQVTLSCSPISGHRSVSWYQQTPGQGLQFLFEYFSETQRNKGNFPGRFSGRQFSNSRSEMNVSTLELGDSALYLCASSAPRGRNTGELFFGEGSRLTVL.

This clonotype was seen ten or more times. The CDR3 nucleotides read TGCGCCAGCAGCTTGGATCAAGGGACGGCCCACACCGGGGAGCTGTTTTTT. It codes for CASSLDQGTAHTGELFF. J is TRBJ2-2 and V is TRBV5-1; the D gene could be TRBD1 or TRBD2 (5 bases each). CDR1 and CDR2 from the germline V gene are SGHRS and YFSETQ. Trimming took 0 bases from V and 3 from J, leaving 15 bases between them. This CDR3 has 17 amino acids.

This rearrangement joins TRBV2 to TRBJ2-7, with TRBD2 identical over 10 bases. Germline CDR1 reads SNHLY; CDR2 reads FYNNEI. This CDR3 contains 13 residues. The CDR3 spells CVTSGVSSYEQYF. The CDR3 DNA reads TGTGTTACTAGCGGGGTGTCCTCCTACGAGCAGTACTTC.

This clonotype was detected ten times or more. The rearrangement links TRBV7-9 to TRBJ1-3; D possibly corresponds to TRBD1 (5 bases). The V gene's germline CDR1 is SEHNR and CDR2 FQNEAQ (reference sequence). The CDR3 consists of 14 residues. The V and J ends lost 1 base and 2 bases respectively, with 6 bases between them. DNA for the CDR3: TGTGCCAGCAGCTTAGGGGGCCCTGGAAACACCATATATTTT. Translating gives CASSLGGPGNTIYF.

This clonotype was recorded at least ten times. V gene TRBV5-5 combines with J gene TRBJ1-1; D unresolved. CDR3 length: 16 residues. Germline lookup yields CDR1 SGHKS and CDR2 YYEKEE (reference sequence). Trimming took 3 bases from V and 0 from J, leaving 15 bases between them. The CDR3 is CASSYGSGIMNTEAFF. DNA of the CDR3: TGTGCCAGCAGCTATGGGAGTGGGATAATGAACACTGAAGCTTTCTTT.

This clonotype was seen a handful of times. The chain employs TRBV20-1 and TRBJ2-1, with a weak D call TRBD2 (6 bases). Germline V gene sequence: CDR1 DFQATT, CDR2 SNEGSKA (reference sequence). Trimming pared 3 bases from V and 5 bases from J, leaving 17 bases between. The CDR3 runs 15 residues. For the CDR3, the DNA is TGCAGTGCTAGCTGGGGGACTGAGACTAACAATGAGCAGTTCTTC. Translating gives CSASWGTETNNEQFF.

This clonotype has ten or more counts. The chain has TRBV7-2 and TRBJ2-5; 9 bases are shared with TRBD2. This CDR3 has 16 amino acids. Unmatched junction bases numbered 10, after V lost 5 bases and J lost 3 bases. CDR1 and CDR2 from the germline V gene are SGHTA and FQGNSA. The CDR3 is CASSNPLRGGEETQYF. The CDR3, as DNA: TGTGCCAGCAGCAACCCCTTGCGGGGGGGCGAAGAGACCCAGTACTTC.

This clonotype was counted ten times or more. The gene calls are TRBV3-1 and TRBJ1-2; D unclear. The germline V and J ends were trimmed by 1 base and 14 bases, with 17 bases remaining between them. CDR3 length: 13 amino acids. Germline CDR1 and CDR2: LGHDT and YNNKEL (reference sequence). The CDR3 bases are TGTGCCAGCAGCCAAGGGGTCTCTACAGCTAGGACCTTC. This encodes CASSQGVSTARTF.

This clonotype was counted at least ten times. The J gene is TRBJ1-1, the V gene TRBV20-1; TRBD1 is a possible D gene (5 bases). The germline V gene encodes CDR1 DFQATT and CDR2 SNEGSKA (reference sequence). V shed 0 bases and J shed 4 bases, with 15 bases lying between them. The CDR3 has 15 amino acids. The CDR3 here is CSARERRGGITEAFF. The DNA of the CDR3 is TGCAGTGCTAGAGAGAGGAGGGGAGGTATCACTGAAGCTTTCTTT.

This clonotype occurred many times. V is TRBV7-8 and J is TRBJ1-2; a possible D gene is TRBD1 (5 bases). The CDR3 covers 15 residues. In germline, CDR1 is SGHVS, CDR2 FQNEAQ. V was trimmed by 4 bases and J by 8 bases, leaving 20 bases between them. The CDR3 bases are TGTGCCAGCAGCTCCTACGCGAGGCCCGGGGACGGCTACACCTTC. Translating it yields CASSSYARPGDGYTF. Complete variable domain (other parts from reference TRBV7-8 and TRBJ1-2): GAGVSQSPRYKVAKRGQDVALRCDPISGHVSLFWYQQALGQGPEFLTYFQNEAQLDKSGLPSDRFFAERPEGSVSTLKIQRTQQEDSAVYLCASSSYARPGDGYTFGSGTRLTVV.

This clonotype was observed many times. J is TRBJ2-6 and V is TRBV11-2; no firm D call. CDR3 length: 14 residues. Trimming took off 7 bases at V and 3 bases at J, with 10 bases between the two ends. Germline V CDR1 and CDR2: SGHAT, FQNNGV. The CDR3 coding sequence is TGTGCCAGCAATAGGGCGCATGGGGCCAACGTCCTGACTTTC. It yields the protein CASNRAHGANVLTF.

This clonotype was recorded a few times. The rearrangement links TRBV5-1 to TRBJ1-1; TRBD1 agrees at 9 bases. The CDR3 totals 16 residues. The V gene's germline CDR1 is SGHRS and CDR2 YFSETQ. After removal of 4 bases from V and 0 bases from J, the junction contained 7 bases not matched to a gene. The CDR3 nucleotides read TGCGCCAGCAGCCCCGACAGGGGGACCATGAACACTGAAGCTTTCTTT. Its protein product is CASSPDRGTMNTEAFF.

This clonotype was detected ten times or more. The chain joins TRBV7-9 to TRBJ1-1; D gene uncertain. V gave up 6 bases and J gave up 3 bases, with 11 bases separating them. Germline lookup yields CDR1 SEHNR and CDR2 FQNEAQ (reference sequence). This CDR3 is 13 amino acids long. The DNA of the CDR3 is TGTGCCAGCAGTTCACGGGCGGACACTGAAGCTTTCTTT. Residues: CASSSRADTEAFF.

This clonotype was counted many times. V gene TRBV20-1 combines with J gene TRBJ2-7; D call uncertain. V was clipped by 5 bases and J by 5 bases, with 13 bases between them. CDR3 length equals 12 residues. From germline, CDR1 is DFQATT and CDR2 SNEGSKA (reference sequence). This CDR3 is CSAVEWPNEQYF. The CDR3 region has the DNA TGCAGTGCTGTGGAGTGGCCTAACGAGCAGTACTTC.

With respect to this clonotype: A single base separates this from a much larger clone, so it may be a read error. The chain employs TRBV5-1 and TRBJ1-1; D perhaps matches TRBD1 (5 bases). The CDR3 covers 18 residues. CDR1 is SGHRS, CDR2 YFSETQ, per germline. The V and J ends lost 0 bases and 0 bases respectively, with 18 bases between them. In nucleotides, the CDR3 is TGCGCCAGCAGCTTGGTTCCACGGGGCAATAGGATGAACACTGAAGCTTTCTTT. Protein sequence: CASSLVPRGNRMNTEAFF.

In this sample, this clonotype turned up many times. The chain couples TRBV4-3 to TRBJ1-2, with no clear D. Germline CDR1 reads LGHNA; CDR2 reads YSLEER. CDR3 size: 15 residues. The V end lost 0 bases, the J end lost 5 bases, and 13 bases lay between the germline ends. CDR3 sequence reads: CASSQDVLPVYGYTF. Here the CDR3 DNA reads TGCGCCAGCAGCCAAGATGTGCTCCCGGTTTATGGCTACACCTTC.

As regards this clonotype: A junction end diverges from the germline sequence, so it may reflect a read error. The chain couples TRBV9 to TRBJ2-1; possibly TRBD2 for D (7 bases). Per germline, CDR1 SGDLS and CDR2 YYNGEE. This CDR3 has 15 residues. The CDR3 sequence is CASGVEGGAYNEQFF. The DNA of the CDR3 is TGTGCCAGCGGCGTAGAGGGGGGGGCCTACAATGAGCAGTTCTTC.